This is a list of T cell receptor beta chains from one sample in a study of early T cells in non-severe SARS-CoV-2 infection. Each CDR3 protein is one row after TCRdb ran MiXCR on the 5' RACE reads. The table shows approximately 76,000 distinct CDR3 sequences, with around 10% occurring only once. Specimen: whole blood. The receptor set was obtained from an adult who was a healthcare worker with PCR-confirmed SARS-CoV-2 infection or an uninfected control (not recorded which). The conserved cysteine and the conserved F or W are not part of the CDR3 here.

>15|TRBV24-1
ATSDTGQAPNTGELF
>16|TRBV21-1
ASSKEDFIGTENSPLH
>11|TRBV4-1
ASSQWTGDGYT
>12|TRBV9
ASNLGQPNTEAF
>15|TRBV7-6
ASSRRKRGENTDTQY
>11|TRBV27
ASRGREYQPQH
>11|TRBV19
ASRGGSFEPQH
>15|TRBV6-2/TRBV6-3
ASSYDFDRGGSDEQF
>11|TRBV9
ASSVVAGYGYT
>12|TRBV7-2
ASSPGTVSYEQY
>11|TRBV29-1
SVEMTKVSGYT
>9|TRBV24-1
ATSAPNTQY
>9|TRBV6-5
ATKEGPIQY
>10|TRBV6-1
ASSAEWTEAF
>13|TRBV9
ASSVSGGSTDTQY
>13|TRBV11-2
ASSPGPGATYEQY
>12|TRBV7-7
ASSFGGSTGELF
>14|TRBV7-2
ASSPTLIQGVYGYT
>11|TRBV10-1
ATASGGRDTQY
>12|TRBV5-8
ASSLGAAVDTQY
>11|TRBV29-1
SVEATGGSEQY
>10|TRBV29-1
SAREGDYEQY
>13|TRBV21-1
ASSPRRQGTDTQY
>14|TRBV19
ATGTGVTATNEKLF
>12|TRBV29-1
SADPAGQGHEQY
>13|TRBV29-1
SVEVSRTNTGELF
>13|TRBV12-3/TRBV12-4
ASSSSGGASYGYT
>13|TRBV11-2
ASSLAGGSTGELF
>12|TRBV12-3/TRBV12-4
ASSLVRTGETQY
>11|TRBV3-1
ASTGESGNTIY
>13|TRBV12-3/TRBV12-4
ASSFIGDPSSPLH
>16|TRBV15
ATTQRTKLWMSTDAQY
>11|TRBV5-6
ASSILGRETQY
>10|TRBV2
ARQGDGETQY
>14|TRBV12-3/TRBV12-4
ASSLGSGYTNYGYT
>15|TRBV7-2
ASSPGTSGGAGETQY
>12|TRBV12-3/TRBV12-4
ANARHHSGNTIY
>13|TRBV5-1
ASSWSGTGNSPLH
>10|TRBV10-3
AISGEAGELF
>13|TRBV9
ASGFTGTPLDEQF
>9|TRBV29-1
SVAQGDTQY
>12|TRBV20-1
SASRQAFIHEQF
>13|TRBV12-5
ASGFQQGGGNTIY
>13|TRBV12-3/TRBV12-4
ASSLALGVLWEQY
>12|TRBV24-1
ATSVLQAYYEQY
>13|TRBV9
ASSAGQGRNQPQH
>13|TRBV27
ASKGWAAGNTEAF
>13|TRBV5-4
ASSVGTAEPYEQY
>13|TRBV7-2
ASSPRGGVGNTIY
>14|TRBV14
ASSQVGGLSSYEQY
>13|TRBV20-1
SARGPGLADNEQF
>15|TRBV12-5
ASTVETSGGYYNEQF
>11|TRBV10-1
ASSRSGDTEAF
>12|TRBV6-2/TRBV6-3
ASRGLGATYEQY
>14|TRBV20-1
SADRQGGWGNTEAF
>9|TRBV12-3/TRBV12-4
ASSLSQVLH
>9|TRBV29-1
SVGAYYEAF
>12|TRBV24-1
ATSDLWQLDGYT
>14|TRBV7-2
ASSLVNRGIGNTIY